Shown below are 18 T cell receptor beta chains from a single sample sequenced in a study of vaccination and CD4 T cells after COVID-19. Documented time point: late sampling 161 to 241 days after vaccination in three convalescent patients. TCRdb re-called the PCR reads with MiXCR, one entry per CDR3 protein. The sample holds 25,000 to 30,000 distinct CDR3 sequences, around 49% seen once. Sample: CD4+ T cells from blood, taken about 7 months after SARS-CoV-2 vaccination. The receptors here all came from a human donor who had recovered from COVID-19.

This chain connects TRBV7-8 to TRBJ2-5; 7 bases match TRBD1. This CDR3 comprises 13 residues. With 6 bases clipped from V and 2 bases from J, the junction kept 3 bases outside the gene matches. Germline V lookup: CDR1 SGHVS, CDR2 FQNEAQ. The CDR3 sequence is CASSWDSQETQYF. The CDR3 bases are TGTGCCAGCAGTTGGGACAGTCAAGAGACCCAGTACTTC.

The chain joins TRBV7-9 to TRBJ2-7; D is unclear. The CDR3 is made up of 12 amino acids. Germline V gives CDR1 SEHNR, CDR2 FQNEAQ (reference sequence). V lost 5 bases and J lost 6, with 11 bases in between. The CDR3 nucleotides read TGTGCCAGCAGCCGTGGGGTAGGCGAGCAGTACTTC. Protein product: CASSRGVGEQYF. Based on the CDR3 plus reference TRBV7-9 and TRBJ2-7, the full variable domain is DTGVSQNPRHKITKRGQNVTFRCDPISEHNRLYWYRQTLGQGPEFLTYFQNEAQLEKSRLLSDRFSAERPKGSFSTLEIQRTEQGDSAMYLCASSRGVGEQYFGPGTRLTVT.

The rearrangement links TRBV7-8 to TRBJ2-1; 8 bases are shared with TRBD1. Germline lookup yields CDR1 SGHVS and CDR2 FQNEAQ. The CDR3 sequence is 12 residues long. The V and J ends lost 5 bases and 10 bases, in that order; junction bases with no gene match: 4. The CDR3 sequence: CASSQGALEQFF. The CDR3 DNA reads as TGTGCCAGCAGCCAGGGGGCACTGGAGCAGTTCTTC. Full variable domain (rest looked up from reference TRBV7-8 and TRBJ2-1): GAGVSQSPRYKVAKRGQDVALRCDPISGHVSLFWYQQALGQGPEFLTYFQNEAQLDKSGLPSDRFFAERPEGSVSTLKIQRTQQEDSAVYLCASSQGALEQFFGPGTRLTVL.

The chain combines TRBV6-1 with TRBJ2-7; 10 nucleotides align to TRBD2. With 7 bases clipped from V and 0 bases from J, the junction kept 12 bases outside the gene matches. CDR3 size: 17 residues. The germline gives CDR1 MNHNS, CDR2 SASEGT. CDR3 protein: CASNDPSGSPSSYEQYF. The CDR3 DNA reads TGTGCCAGCAACGACCCTAGCGGGAGCCCGAGCTCCTACGAGCAGTACTTC.

The J gene is TRBJ2-5, the V gene TRBV20-1, with unresolved D. This CDR3 has 14 amino acids. The germline gives CDR1 DFQATT, CDR2 SNEGSKA (reference sequence). Trimming stripped 1 base from V and 5 bases from J, with 14 bases between. The chain's CDR3 is CSARADSASETQYF. The CDR3 bases are TGCAGTGCTAGAGCAGATTCGGCTTCTGAGACCCAGTACTTC.

This clonotype was observed a handful of times. The genes are TRBV20-1 and TRBJ1-5; 7 bases line up with TRBD1. CDR3 length: 12 residues. Looked up from germline, CDR1 is DFQATT and CDR2 is SNEGSKA (reference sequence). The ends lost 8 bases at V and 2 bases at J; junction bases unmatched: 3. CDR3 protein: CSSGQGNQPQHF. The CDR3 DNA reads TGCAGTTCCGGACAGGGCAATCAGCCCCAGCATTTT.

V usage is TRBV9 and J usage is TRBJ2-5; TRBD1 or TRBD2 may be the D gene (5 bases each). This CDR3 contains 15 residues. CDR1 is SGDLS and CDR2 is YYNGEE in the germline V gene. Trimming removed 1 base from V and 4 bases from J, with 14 bases in between. CDR3 sequence reads: CASSVSGGDGETQYF. CDR3 nucleotides: TGTGCCAGCAGCGTATCTGGTGGGGACGGAGAGACCCAGTACTTC.

The chain carries TRBV29-1 and TRBJ1-2; D remains ambiguous. Germline CDR1 is SQVTM and CDR2 is ANQGSEA. CDR3 length: 11 residues. V dropped 4 bases and J dropped 7 bases, with 10 bases sitting between them. The CDR3 DNA follows: TGCAGCGTTGGTAGGACGGCTGGCTACACCTTC. As protein: CSVGRTAGYTF.

The chain joins TRBV7-9 to TRBJ2-3; TRBD2 matches at 7 bases. Trimming at V came to 4 bases and at J to 4 bases, leaving 5 bases not matched to a gene. CDR1 is SEHNR and CDR2 is FQNEAQ in the germline V gene (reference sequence). The CDR3 length is 14 residues. This CDR3 reads CASSSGGRADTQYF. The CDR3 nucleotides read TGTGCCAGCAGCTCGGGGGGACGGGCAGATACGCAGTATTTT.

The rearrangement uses TRBV25-1 and TRBJ1-2; 10 nucleotides align to TRBD1. This CDR3 region has 13 residues. Unmatched junction bases numbered 3, after V lost 5 bases and J lost 6 bases. CDR1 and CDR2 (germline): MGHDK, SYGVNS. CDR3 coding DNA: TGTGCCAGCAGTTGGACAGGGGGGGATGGCTACACCTTC. It yields the protein CASSWTGGDGYTF.

The chain recombines TRBV20-1 with TRBJ2-1, with D hard to call. This CDR3 region has 15 residues. Germline V gene sequence: CDR1 DFQATT, CDR2 SNEGSKA (reference sequence). Trimming took off 3 bases at V and 8 bases at J, with 20 bases between the two ends. The CDR3 loop reads CSASLIRTTVDEQFF. The CDR3 DNA reads TGCAGTGCTAGCCTAATTAGGACGACGGTGGATGAGCAGTTCTTC.

J is TRBJ2-7 and V is TRBV27, with D tentatively TRBD1 (5 bases). CDR1 and CDR2 (germline): MNHEY, SMNVEV (reference sequence). This CDR3 is built from 13 residues. Trimming removed 4 bases at V and 6 bases at J, with 13 bases between. CDR3 bases: TGTGCCAGCAGTTCCAGGGTTCTGTCCGAGCAGTACTTC. Encoded protein: CASSSRVLSEQYF.

This chain uses TRBV6-1 with TRBJ2-5; D remains ambiguous. This CDR3 spans 16 amino acids. The ends were cut back, 5 bases at V and 0 bases at J, with 16 bases in the middle. Germline V gene lookup returns CDR1 MNHNS and CDR2 SASEGT. CDR3: CASSPGRLMYQETQYF. The CDR3 DNA sequence: TGTGCCAGCAGTCCGGGCCGCTTAATGTACCAAGAGACCCAGTACTTC.

The chain links TRBV4-2 to TRBJ2-5; 7 positions match TRBD2. CDR3 length equals 14 residues. Germline V gene lookup returns CDR1 LGHNA and CDR2 YNFKEQ. With 0 bases clipped from V and 5 bases from J, the junction kept 3 bases outside the gene matches. DNA for the CDR3: TGTGCCAGCAGCCAAGATGGGGAGGGTGAGACCCAGTACTTC. Its translation is CASSQDGEGETQYF.

This clonotype was picked up a small number of times. The chain carries TRBV7-9 and TRBJ2-7, with TRBD1 as a possible D gene (6 bases). Trimming removed 5 bases from V and 3 bases from J, with 14 bases in between. Germline assignment: CDR1 SEHNR and CDR2 FQNEAQ (reference sequence). The CDR3 sequence is 14 residues long. CDR3 sequence: CASSPRTAYYEQYF. In DNA form, the CDR3 reads TGTGCCAGCAGCCCGCGGACAGCCTACTACGAGCAGTACTTC.

The chain uses TRBV28 and TRBJ1-2, with TRBD1 as a possible D gene (5 bases). Germline loops: CDR1 MDHEN, CDR2 SYDVKM. Deletions cut 7 bases from V and 4 bases from J, with 16 bases between. This CDR3 comprises 14 residues. The CDR3 protein is CASNVGAQTYGYTF. DNA for the CDR3: TGTGCCAGCAACGTAGGGGCGCAAACCTATGGCTACACCTTC.

V usage is TRBV7-6 and J usage is TRBJ2-3, with 7 bases that match TRBD2. There are 16 residues in the CDR3. J was trimmed by 0 bases and V by 3 bases; bases with no gene match: 6. Germline lookup yields CDR1 SGHVS and CDR2 FNYEAQ. The CDR3 is CASSLRLAGSTDTQYF. The CDR3 region has the DNA TGTGCCAGCAGCTTGAGACTAGCCGGAAGCACAGATACGCAGTATTTT.

The chain couples TRBV20-1 to TRBJ2-7; D remains unclear. Germline V gene data show CDR1 as DFQATT and CDR2 as SNEGSKA (reference sequence). CDR3 length: 13 residues. The V gene lost 6 bases and the J gene lost 3 bases, with 15 bases spanning the gap. CDR3 sequence: CSAVNTQIYEQYF. The CDR3 nucleotides are TGCAGTGCCGTCAATACCCAAATCTACGAGCAGTACTTC.